A single sample gave rise to the 17 T cell receptor beta chains below, sequenced in a study of cytomegalovirus exposure and HLA in healthy donors. Only in-frame clones appear in the TCRdb table, and some are missing; sequencing was by immunoSEQ multiplex PCR. The sample has tens of thousands of clones, about 92% seen once. Sequencing was done on a sample of PBMCs. The receptors were gathered from a man aged 18-30 years in good health and CMV-seronegative.

The chain uses TRBV27 and TRBJ2-5; 7 nucleotides match TRBD1. CDR3 length: 14 amino acids. J was trimmed by 4 bases and V by 0 bases; bases with no gene match: 2. The V gene's germline CDR1 is MNHEY and CDR2 SMNVEV (reference sequence). As DNA, the CDR3 is TGTGCCAGCAGTTTATCGACAGGGTTAGAGACCCAGTACTTC. This translates into CASSLSTGLETQYF.

The chain recombines TRBV7-9 with TRBJ2-5; 14 nucleotides align to TRBD2. CDR3 length: 16 residues. J was trimmed by 3 bases and V by 1 base; bases with no gene match: 1. The V gene's germline CDR1 is SEHNR and CDR2 FQNEAQ (reference sequence). The CDR3 sequence is CASSLGGLAGEETQYF. The CDR3 bases are TGTGCCAGCAGCTTAGGGGGACTAGCGGGAGAAGAGACCCAGTACTTC.

The rearrangement uses TRBV4-3 and TRBJ2-7, with D possibly matching TRBD1 (6 bases). The CDR3 has 15 residues. The germline V and J ends were trimmed by 0 bases and 5 bases, with 14 bases remaining between them. Per the germline V gene, CDR1 is LGHNA and CDR2 is YSLEER. CDR3 in amino acids: CASSQDSPGADEQYF. The CDR3 DNA reads TGCGCCAGCAGCCAAGACAGCCCAGGGGCGGACGAGCAGTACTTC.

V and J are TRBV5-6 and TRBJ2-7; TRBD2 might be the D (6 bases). V was pared by 3 bases and J by 1 base, with 11 bases between. Germline CDR1 is SGHDT and CDR2 is YYEEEE. This CDR3 has 14 amino acids. The CDR3 is CASSWGDGSYEQYF. As DNA, the CDR3 is TGTGCCAGCAGCTGGGGGGACGGATCCTACGAGCAGTACTTC.

The chain employs TRBV4-1 and TRBJ1-2, with D possibly matching TRBD1 (6 bases). Trimming cost V 8 bases and J 6 bases, with 19 bases left between them. Germline CDR1 MGHRA, CDR2 YSYEKL. The CDR3 contains 14 residues. CDR3: CASRGQLLSDGYTF. The CDR3 nucleotides read TGCGCCAGCCGCGGACAGCTACTCTCTGATGGCTACACCTTC.

V gene TRBV19 combines with J gene TRBJ1-5; 8 nucleotides agree with TRBD1. The CDR3 runs to 14 residues. The V and J ends lost 4 bases and 7 bases, in that order; junction bases with no gene match: 6. In germline, CDR1 is LNHDA, CDR2 SQIVND (reference sequence). CDR3 residues: CASSTGQGRQPQHF. The CDR3 region has the DNA TGTGCCAGTAGTACAGGACAGGGACGGCAGCCCCAGCATTTT.

The genes are TRBV19 and TRBJ2-1; 14 nucleotides line up with TRBD2. CDR1 and CDR2 (germline): LNHDA, SQIVND (reference sequence). V lost 4 bases to trimming and J lost 7 bases; unmatched junction nucleotides: 9. CDR3 length: 17 amino acids. CDR3 sequence (DNA): TGTGCCAGTAGTACCCGACTAGCGGGAGGGCCAGTTAATGAGCAGTTCTTC. This codes for CASSTRLAGGPVNEQFF.

The V gene is TRBV9, the J gene TRBJ1-1, with 8 bases matching TRBD1. Unmatched junction bases numbered 10, after V lost 3 bases and J lost 6 bases. The germline V gene has CDR1 SGDLS and CDR2 YYNGEE. The CDR3 consists of 15 residues. The CDR3 spells CASSARQGTSAEAFF. In nucleotides, the CDR3 is TGTGCCAGCAGCGCCCGACAGGGGACCTCTGCTGAAGCTTTCTTT. Filled out from reference TRBV9 and TRBJ1-1, the complete variable domain reads DSGVTQTPKHLITATGQRVTLRCSPRSGDLSVYWYQQSLDQGLQFLIQYYNGEERAKGNILERFSAQQFPDLHSELNLSSLELGDSALYFCASSARQGTSAEAFFGQGTRLTVV.

The CDR3 DNA reads TGCGCCAGCAGGGAGGGCGGAACTCAAGAGACCCAGTACTTC. Translating it yields CASREGGTQETQYF. V and J are TRBV5-1 and TRBJ2-5; a possible D gene is TRBD2 (6 bases). Germline V gene lookup returns CDR1 SGHRS and CDR2 YFSETQ. This CDR3 has 14 residues. Deletions cut 5 bases from V and 2 bases from J, with 13 bases between.

The chain uses TRBV7-6 and TRBJ1-3, with 8 bases identical to TRBD1. The CDR3 loop spans 15 amino acids. The V gene end was trimmed by 4 bases and the J gene end by 0 bases; junction bases not matched to a gene: 2. Per germline, CDR1 SGHVS and CDR2 FNYEAQ. CDR3 protein: CASSSTGGSGNTIYF. The CDR3 DNA follows: TGTGCCAGCAGCTCCACAGGGGGCTCTGGAAACACCATATATTTT.

The chain couples TRBV29-1 to TRBJ2-7; a weak D match, TRBD1 (6 bases). This CDR3 is 13 amino acids long. Germline values: CDR1 SQVTM, CDR2 ANQGSEA. V was cut by 5 bases and J by 2 bases, with 13 bases left in between. CDR3 residues: CSVRAGVPYEQYF. The CDR3 DNA reads as TGCAGCGTTCGGGCAGGGGTCCCCTACGAGCAGTACTTC.

In this sample, this clone turned up once. The chain joins TRBV7-9 to TRBJ2-6; D ambiguous. V was clipped by 3 bases and J by 0 bases, with 3 bases between them. This CDR3 contains 14 residues. Germline assignment: CDR1 SEHNR and CDR2 FQNEAQ (reference sequence). The CDR3 DNA is TGTGCCAGCAGCTTCCGCTCTGGGGCCAACGTCCTGACTTTC. As protein: CASSFRSGANVLTF.

The J gene is TRBJ1-5, the V gene TRBV29-1, with TRBD1 identical over 7 bases. The V gene's germline CDR1 is SQVTM and CDR2 ANQGSEA. CDR3 length: 15 amino acids. J gave up 4 bases and V 5 bases, and 11 bases lay outside the gene matches. The CDR3: CSVSGQGVGNQPQHF. As DNA, the CDR3 is TGCAGCGTTTCCGGGCAGGGGGTGGGAAATCAGCCCCAGCATTTT.

The table lists this clone with a count of one. This rearrangement joins TRBV11-2 to TRBJ1-6, with TRBD1 matching 7 bases. The CDR3 length is 15 residues. With V trimmed by 6 bases and J by 10 bases, 12 bases remained unmatched. Looked up from germline, CDR1 is SGHAT and CDR2 is FQNNGV. The CDR3 is CASRQTGTVVSPLHF. CDR3 in DNA: TGTGCCAGCAGGCAGACGGGGACAGTAGTATCACCCCTCCACTTT.

The chain uses TRBV11-2 and TRBJ1-2; no clear D gene. V was shortened by 5 bases and J by 2 bases, with 9 bases between the two germline ends. CDR3 length: 13 amino acids. Germline V lookup: CDR1 SGHAT, CDR2 FQNNGV. CDR3 DNA: TGTGCCAGCAGCCCCAACATAAACTATGGCTACACCTTC. It yields the protein CASSPNINYGYTF.

The J gene is TRBJ1-4, the V gene TRBV9; a possible D gene is TRBD1 (6 bases). Trimming pared 0 bases from V and 5 bases from J, leaving 17 bases between. The CDR3 consists of 17 residues. The V gene's germline CDR1 is SGDLS and CDR2 YYNGEE. The CDR3 is CASSVGPWQGTNEKLFF. The CDR3 nucleotides are TGTGCCAGCAGCGTAGGACCCTGGCAGGGGACAAATGAAAAACTGTTTTTT.

This chain joins TRBV2 and TRBJ2-5; D ambiguous. The V gene's germline CDR1 is SNHLY and CDR2 FYNNEI. CDR3 length: 12 amino acids. Deletions cut 3 bases from V and 2 bases from J, with 4 bases between. The CDR3 DNA reads TGTGCCAGCAGTGATCTTCAAGAGACCCAGTACTTC. This gives the protein CASSDLQETQYF.